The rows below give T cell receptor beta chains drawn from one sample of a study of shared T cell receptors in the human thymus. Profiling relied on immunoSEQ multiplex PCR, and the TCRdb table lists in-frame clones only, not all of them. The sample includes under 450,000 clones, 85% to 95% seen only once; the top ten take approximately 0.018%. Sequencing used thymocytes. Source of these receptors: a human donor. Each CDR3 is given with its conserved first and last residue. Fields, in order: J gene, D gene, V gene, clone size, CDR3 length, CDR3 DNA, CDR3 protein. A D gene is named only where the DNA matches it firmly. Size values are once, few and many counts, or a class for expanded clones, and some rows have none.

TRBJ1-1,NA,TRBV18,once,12,TGTGCCAGCTCACCAGGAGACACTGAAGCTTTCTTT,CASSPGDTEAFF
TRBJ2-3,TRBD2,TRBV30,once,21,TGTGCCTGGAGTGTAAGTCGTTCGTCTAATAGACTAGCGGGCTTCACAGATACGCAGTATTTT,CAWSVSRSSNRLAGFTDTQYF
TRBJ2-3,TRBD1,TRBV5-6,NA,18,TGTGCCAGCAGCCAACACGGGGACAGGGGCCTTAGCACAGATACGCAGTATTTT,CASSQHGDRGLSTDTQYF
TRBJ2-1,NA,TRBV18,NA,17,TGTGCCAGCTCAAAAACAACCCCGTGGGGGCTGTACAATGAGCAGTTCTTC,CASSKTTPWGLYNEQFF
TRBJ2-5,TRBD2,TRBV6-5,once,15,TGTGCCAGCACCAGGAAAGCGGGAGGGGGAGAGACCCAGTACTTC,CASTRKAGGGETQYF
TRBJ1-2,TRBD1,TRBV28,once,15,TGTGCCAGCAGTTTCGCAACAGGGGGAATGAATGGCTACACCTTC,CASSFATGGMNGYTF
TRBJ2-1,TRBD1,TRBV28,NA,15,TGTGCCAGCAGACCAACGGCAGGGGGCGGCAATGAGCAGTTCTTC,CASRPTAGGGNEQFF
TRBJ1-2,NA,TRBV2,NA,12,TGTGCCAGCAGGGCGGAAAACTATGGCTACACCTTC,CASRAENYGYTF
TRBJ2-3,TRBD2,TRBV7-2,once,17,TGTGCCAGCAGCTTAATTCCGGCGGGAGGGTACACAGATACGCAGTATTTT,CASSLIPAGGYTDTQYF
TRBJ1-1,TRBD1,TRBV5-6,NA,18,TGTGCCAGCAGCTTGAATTGTGGACAGGGGCTCGAGAACACTGAAGCTTTCTTT,CASSLNCGQGLENTEAFF
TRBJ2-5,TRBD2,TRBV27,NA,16,TGTGCCAGCAGTCCCCCACCTAGCGGGAGTGTGGAGACCCAGTACTTC,CASSPPPSGSVETQYF
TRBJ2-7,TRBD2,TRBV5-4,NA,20,TGTGCCAGCAGCCCCGCAGGTTCTTCGAGGGGACTAGCGGACACCTACGAGCAGTACTTC,CASSPAGSSRGLADTYEQYF
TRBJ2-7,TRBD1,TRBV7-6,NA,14,TGTGCCAGCAGCTTAAAGGGACAGGTTTACGAGCAGTACTTC,CASSLKGQVYEQYF
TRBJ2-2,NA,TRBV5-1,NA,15,TGCGCCAGCAGCATGACTAAAACGAACACCGGGGAGCTGTTTTTT,CASSMTKTNTGELFF
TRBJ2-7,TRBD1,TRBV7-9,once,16,TGTGCCAGCCACCCGGTGGGCAGGGACAGCTCCTACGAGCAGTACTTC,CASHPVGRDSSYEQYF
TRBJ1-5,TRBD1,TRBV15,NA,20,TGTGCCACCAGCAGAGTTCAGACAGGGGAAGGTGTATCTAGCAATCAGCCCCAGCATTTT,CATSRVQTGEGVSSNQPQHF
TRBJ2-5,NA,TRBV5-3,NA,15,TGTGCCAGAAGCAACCGGGACCTCTATTCGGAGACCCAGTACTTC,CARSNRDLYSETQYF
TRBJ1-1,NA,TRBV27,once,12,TGTGCCAGCAGTTCCGAGCGGGGTGTAGCTTTCTTT,CASSSERGVAFF
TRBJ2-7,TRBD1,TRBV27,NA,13,TGTGCCAGCAGTTTAAACAGGGGCTACGAGCAGTACTTC,CASSLNRGYEQYF
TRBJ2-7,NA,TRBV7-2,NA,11,TGTGCCAGCAGCTTACCCTACGAGCAGTACTTC,CASSLPYEQYF
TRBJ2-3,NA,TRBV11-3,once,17,TGTGCCAGCAGCTTAGATCACGGGCAGGGTAGCACAGATACGCAGTATTTT,CASSLDHGQGSTDTQYF
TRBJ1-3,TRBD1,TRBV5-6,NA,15,TGTGCCAGCAGCTGGGAGCGGACAGGGGTGAACACCATATATTTT,CASSWERTGVNTIYF
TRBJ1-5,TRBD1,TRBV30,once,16,TGTGCCTGGAGTGTAGGGGACAGGGGCTACGGACAGCCCCAGCATTTT,CAWSVGDRGYGQPQHF
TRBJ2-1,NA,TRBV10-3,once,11,TGTGCCATCAGTGCCGTCAATGAGCAGTTCTTC,CAISAVNEQFF
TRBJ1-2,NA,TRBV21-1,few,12,TGTGCCAGCAGCAACCGACAGGGCGACTACACCTTC,CASSNRQGDYTF
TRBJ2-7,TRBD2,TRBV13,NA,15,TGTGCCAGCAGCCCGCGCGGCGGGAGGACCTACGAGCAGTACTTC,CASSPRGGRTYEQYF